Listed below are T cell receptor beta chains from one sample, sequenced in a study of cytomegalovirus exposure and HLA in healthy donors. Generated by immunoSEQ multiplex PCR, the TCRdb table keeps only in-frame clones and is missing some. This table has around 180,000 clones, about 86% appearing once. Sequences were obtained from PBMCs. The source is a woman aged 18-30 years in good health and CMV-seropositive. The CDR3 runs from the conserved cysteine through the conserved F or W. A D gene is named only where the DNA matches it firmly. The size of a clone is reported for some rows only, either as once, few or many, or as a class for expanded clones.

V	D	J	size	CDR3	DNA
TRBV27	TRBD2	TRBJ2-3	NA	CASSLQGLAGLATDTQYF	TGTGCCAGCAGTTTACAGGGACTAGCGGGCCTAGCCACAGATACGCAGTATTTT
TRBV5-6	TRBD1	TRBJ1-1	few	CASSSGTGRVTEAFF	TGTGCCAGCAGCTCGGGGACAGGGCGTGTCACTGAAGCTTTCTTT
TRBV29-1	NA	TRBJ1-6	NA	CSVDSVGGSYNSPLHF	TGCAGCGTTGATTCGGTTGGAGGCTCCTATAATTCACCCCTCCACTTT
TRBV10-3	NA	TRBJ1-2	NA	CAISDPGREYGYTF	TGTGCCATCAGTGACCCGGGACGGGAGTATGGCTACACCTTC
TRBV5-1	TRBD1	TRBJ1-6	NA	CASSSTGSENSPLHF	TGCGCCAGCTCCTCGACAGGGAGTGAGAATTCACCCCTCCACTTT
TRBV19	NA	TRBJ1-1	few	CASSIGHLNTEAFF	TGTGCCAGTAGTATAGGACACCTGAACACTGAAGCTTTCTTT
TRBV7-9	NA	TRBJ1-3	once	CASSLVEGSGNTIYF	TGTGCCAGCAGCTTAGTGGAGGGCTCTGGAAACACCATATATTTT
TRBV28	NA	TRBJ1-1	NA	CASPPEGENTEAFF	TGTGCCAGCCCCCCCGAGGGTGAGAACACTGAAGCTTTCTTT
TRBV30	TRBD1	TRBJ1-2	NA	CACTGTGVIYGYTF	TGTGCCTGTACCGGGACAGGGGTGATCTATGGCTACACCTTC
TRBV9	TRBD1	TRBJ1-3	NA	CASSPRRPGQTMDSGNTIYF	TGTGCCAGCAGCCCTCGACGACCGGGACAGACGATGGACTCTGGAAACACCATATATTTT
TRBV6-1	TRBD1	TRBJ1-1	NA	CASRVDRGRRTEAFF	TGTGCCAGCAGGGTAGACAGGGGGCGACGCACTGAAGCTTTCTTT
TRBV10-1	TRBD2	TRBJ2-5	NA	CASYSGGQRGLCQETQYF	TGCGCCTCCTATAGCGGGGGGCAACGAGGGTTGTGCCAAGAGACCCAGTACTTC
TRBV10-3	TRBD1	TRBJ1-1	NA	CAISQPGQGMNTEAFF	TGTGCCATCAGTCAACCGGGACAGGGCATGAACACTGAAGCTTTCTTT
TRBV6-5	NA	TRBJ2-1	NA	CASSYGRGNEQFF	TGTGCCAGCAGTTACGGGCGGGGCAATGAGCAGTTCTTC
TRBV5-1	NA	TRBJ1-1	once	CASSLEGPTGMNTEAFF	TGCGCCAGCAGCTTGGAGGGGCCCACTGGGATGAACACTGAAGCTTTCTTT
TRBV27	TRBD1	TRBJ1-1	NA	CASSGTGRNTEAFF	TGTGCCAGCTCCGGGACAGGGCGGAACACTGAAGCTTTCTTT
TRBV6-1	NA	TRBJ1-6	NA	CASNYRNSPLHF	TGTGCCAGCAACTACAGGAATTCACCCCTCCACTTT
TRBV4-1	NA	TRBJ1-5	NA	CASSQMGYRSNQPQHF	TGCGCCAGCAGCCAAATGGGGTACAGGAGCAATCAGCCCCAGCATTTT
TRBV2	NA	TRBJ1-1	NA	CAIDHPGQLEAFF	TGTGCCATCGACCACCCTGGACAGTTGGAAGCTTTCTTT
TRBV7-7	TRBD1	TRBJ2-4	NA	CASSLDQLGMGQSLAKNIQYF	TGTGCTAGCAGCTTAGATCAGCTTGGTATGGGACAGTCACTAGCCAAAAACATTCAGTACTTC
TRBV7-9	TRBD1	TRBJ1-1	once	CASRPQGARTEAFF	TGTGCCAGCAGACCCCAGGGGGCAAGAACTGAAGCTTTCTTT
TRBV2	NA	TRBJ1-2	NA	CASSEQGGDGYTF	TGTGCCAGCAGTGAGCAGGGAGGCGATGGCTACACCTTC
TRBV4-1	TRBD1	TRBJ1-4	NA	CASSHKLTGVNEKLFF	TGCGCCAGCAGCCACAAACTGACAGGGGTAAATGAAAAACTGTTTTTT
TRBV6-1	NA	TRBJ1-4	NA	CASAPEGSLNEKLFF	TGTGCCAGCGCCCCAGAGGGATCTTTGAATGAAAAACTGTTTTTT
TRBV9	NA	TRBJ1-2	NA	CASSVPASPWGYTF	TGTGCCAGCAGCGTACCCGCGTCACCCTGGGGCTACACCTTC
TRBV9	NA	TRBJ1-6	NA	CASSGMDSSPLHF	TGTGCCAGCAGCGGAATGGACAGCTCACCCCTCCACTTT
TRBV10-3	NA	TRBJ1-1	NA	CAISQREDTEAFF	TGTGCCATCTCCCAAAGAGAGGACACTGAAGCTTTCTTT